A selection of T cell receptor beta chains follows, all from one sample in a study of T cell responses to AZD1222 COVID-19 vaccine. Here immunoSEQ multiplex PCR was the method, and the copy in TCRdb shows in-frame clones only, minus some. This table has 130,000 to 150,000 clones, 85% to 95% appearing once. This specimen was peripheral blood, taken on day 0 of AZD1222 vaccination. These receptors were collected from an adult in good health. Each CDR3 is given with its conserved first and last residue. Fields, in order: D gene, V gene, J gene, CDR3 length, clone size, CDR3 protein, CDR3 DNA. D genes are given only for firm matches. The size of a clone is reported for some rows only, either as once, few or many, or as a class for expanded clones.

D: .
V: TRBV25-1
J: TRBJ1-4
length: 10
size: .
CDR3: CARRGGQLFF
DNA: TGTGCCAGACGCGGGGGACAACTGTTTTTT

D: TRBD2
V: TRBV27
J: TRBJ2-7
length: 14
size: .
CDR3: CASSLAGGTYEQYF
DNA: TGTGCCAGCAGCTTAGCGGGGGGGACCTACGAGCAGTACTTC

D: TRBD1
V: TRBV7-6
J: TRBJ1-1
length: 13
size: .
CDR3: CASSLAGTGEAFF
DNA: TGTGCCAGCAGCTTAGCGGGGACAGGGGAAGCTTTCTTT

D: .
V: TRBV6-5
J: TRBJ1-3
length: 16
size: .
CDR3: CASSYRRQGLGNTIYF
DNA: TGTGCCAGCAGTTACAGGAGGCAGGGTCTAGGAAACACCATATATTTT

D: TRBD1
V: TRBV6-5
J: TRBJ2-7
length: 15
size: .
CDR3: CASSSFRDRAYEQYF
DNA: TGTGCCAGCAGTTCTTTCCGGGACAGGGCCTACGAGCAGTACTTC

D: .
V: TRBV30
J: TRBJ1-1
length: 13
size: .
CDR3: CAWNPTARGEAFF
DNA: TGTGCCTGGAATCCGACAGCCCGGGGTGAAGCTTTCTTT

D: .
V: TRBV2
J: TRBJ1-1
length: 15
size: .
CDR3: CAILGGRWMNTEAFF
DNA: TGTGCCATCTTGGGGGGGCGGTGGATGAACACTGAAGCTTTCTTT

D: .
V: TRBV9
J: TRBJ2-7
length: 15
size: .
CDR3: CASSPRGSGPYEQYF
DNA: TGTGCCAGCAGCCCTCGGGGTAGCGGACCCTACGAGCAGTACTTC

D: .
V: TRBV21-1
J: TRBJ1-1
length: 12
size: .
CDR3: CASRQGATEAFF
DNA: TGTGCCAGCAGACAGGGGGCCACTGAAGCTTTCTTT

D: .
V: TRBV6-2/TRBV6-3
J: TRBJ2-5
length: 16
size: .
CDR3: CASSQDRAQGGETQYF
DNA: TGTGCCAGCAGTCAGGACAGGGCTCAGGGAGGGGAGACCCAGTACTTC

D: TRBD2
V: TRBV18
J: TRBJ2-1
length: 15
size: .
CDR3: CASSPPSAGDNEQFF
DNA: TGTGCCAGCTCACCACCTTCAGCGGGGGACAATGAGCAGTTCTTC

D: .
V: TRBV11-2
J: TRBJ2-1
length: 11
size: .
CDR3: CASSYAPGQFF
DNA: TGTGCCAGCAGCTATGCCCCAGGGCAGTTCTTC

D: .
V: TRBV6-5
J: TRBJ2-5
length: 12
size: .
CDR3: CASTNPQETQYF
DNA: TGTGCCAGCACCAACCCACAAGAGACCCAGTACTTC

D: .
V: TRBV7-9
J: TRBJ2-4
length: 18
size: .
CDR3: CASSPGTGEPLAKNIQYF
DNA: TGTGCCAGCAGCCCCGGGACCGGGGAACCCCTAGCCAAAAACATTCAGTACTTC

D: .
V: TRBV19
J: TRBJ2-7
length: 11
size: .
CDR3: CASSMGYEQYF
DNA: TGTGCCAGTAGTATGGGCTACGAGCAGTACTTC

D: .
V: TRBV5-6
J: TRBJ1-5
length: 14
size: once
CDR3: CASSLTGNNQPQHF
DNA: TGTGCCAGCAGCTTGACAGGGAACAATCAGCCCCAGCATTTT

D: TRBD2
V: TRBV19
J: TRBJ2-3
length: 15
size: .
CDR3: CASSTGTTSTDTQYF
DNA: TGTGCCAGTAGTACCGGGACTACTAGCACAGATACGCAGTATTTT

D: TRBD1
V: TRBV11-2
J: TRBJ2-5
length: 14
size: .
CDR3: CASSGRGFGETQYF
DNA: TGTGCCAGCAGCGGCAGGGGGTTCGGGGAGACCCAGTACTTC

D: .
V: TRBV4-1
J: TRBJ2-3
length: 14
size: .
CDR3: CASRPEVFTDTQYF
DNA: TGCGCCAGCCGACCGGAGGTATTCACAGATACGCAGTATTTT

D: .
V: TRBV21-1
J: TRBJ2-6
length: 17
size: .
CDR3: CASSSTGVPSGANVLTF
DNA: TGTGCCAGCAGTTCGACAGGGGTCCCCTCTGGGGCCAACGTCCTGACTTTC

D: .
V: TRBV10-3
J: TRBJ2-1
length: 15
size: .
CDR3: CAINALSGSYNEQFF
DNA: TGTGCCATCAATGCTCTAAGCGGTTCCTACAATGAGCAGTTCTTC

D: .
V: TRBV3-1/TRBV3-2
J: TRBJ2-6
length: 15
size: once
CDR3: CASSQERGGANVLTF
DNA: TGTGCCAGCAGCCAAGAAAGGGGTGGGGCCAACGTCCTGACTTTC

D: TRBD2
V: TRBV10-3
J: TRBJ2-7
length: 16
size: .
CDR3: CAISDQGLAKTYEQYF
DNA: TGTGCCATCAGTGACCAAGGACTAGCGAAGACCTACGAGCAGTACTTC

D: TRBD1
V: TRBV10-3
J: TRBJ2-7
length: 15
size: .
CDR3: CAISESRQGADEQYF
DNA: TGTGCCATCAGTGAGTCAAGGCAGGGGGCAGACGAGCAGTACTTC

D: .
V: TRBV9
J: TRBJ1-5
length: 15
size: .
CDR3: CASSVGPGGNQPQHF
DNA: TGTGCCAGCAGCGTAGGGCCAGGGGGCAATCAGCCCCAGCATTTT

D: .
V: TRBV19
J: TRBJ1-1
length: 16
size: .
CDR3: CASSIDRGRVGTEAFF
DNA: TGTGCCAGTAGTATAGATCGAGGCAGGGTGGGGACTGAAGCTTTCTTT

D: .
V: TRBV27
J: TRBJ2-1
length: 15
size: .
CDR3: CASINLGVGTNEQFF
DNA: TGTGCCAGCATTAACCTGGGGGTAGGGACCAATGAGCAGTTCTTC

D: TRBD1
V: TRBV24-1
J: TRBJ1-5
length: 15
size: .
CDR3: CATSECGQGCQPQHF
DNA: TGTGCCACCAGTGAATGCGGACAGGGCTGTCAGCCCCAGCATTTT

D: .
V: TRBV18
J: TRBJ1-5
length: 15
size: .
CDR3: CASSPQGNSNQPQHF
DNA: TGTGCCAGCTCACCACAGGGAAATAGCAATCAGCCCCAGCATTTT

D: .
V: TRBV11-2
J: TRBJ2-2
length: 14
size: .
CDR3: CASSPTLGPGELFF
DNA: TGTGCCAGCAGCCCCACTCTGGGGCCCGGGGAGCTGTTTTTT

D: TRBD1
V: TRBV2
J: TRBJ1-1
length: 12
size: .
CDR3: CASYRQGPEAFF
DNA: TGTGCCAGCTACCGACAGGGGCCTGAAGCTTTCTTT

D: TRBD2
V: TRBV5-1
J: TRBJ2-5
length: 17
size: once
CDR3: CASSLARTSGSQETQYF
DNA: TGCGCCAGCAGCTTGGCCAGGACTAGCGGGAGTCAAGAGACCCAGTACTTC

D: .
V: TRBV18
J: TRBJ1-1
length: 12
size: .
CDR3: CASSPQGVQAFF
DNA: TGTGCCAGCTCACCACAGGGGGTCCAAGCTTTCTTT

D: TRBD2
V: TRBV25-1
J: TRBJ2-7
length: 16
size: .
CDR3: CASSEYSWAGGAEQYF
DNA: TGTGCCAGCAGTGAATACTCGTGGGCGGGAGGGGCCGAGCAGTACTTC

D: .
V: TRBV7-8
J: TRBJ1-1
length: 12
size: .
CDR3: CASSFQNTEAFF
DNA: TGTGCCAGCAGTTTTCAGAACACTGAAGCTTTCTTT

D: .
V: TRBV29-1
J: TRBJ1-1
length: 13
size: .
CDR3: CSVQTGLNTEAFF
DNA: TGCAGCGTCCAAACAGGGCTGAACACTGAAGCTTTCTTT

D: .
V: TRBV19
J: TRBJ2-7
length: 15
size: .
CDR3: CASSPRTGSSYEQYF
DNA: TGTGCCAGTAGTCCAAGGACGGGGTCGTCCTACGAGCAGTACTTC

D: .
V: TRBV6-5
J: TRBJ2-1
length: 15
size: once
CDR3: CASSQSGTSYNEQFF
DNA: TGTGCCAGCAGTCAAAGCGGTACGTCCTACAATGAGCAGTTCTTC

D: .
V: TRBV2
J: TRBJ1-4
length: 15
size: .
CDR3: CASSESRQGAEKLFF
DNA: TGTGCCAGCAGTGAGTCTCGGCAGGGAGCTGAAAAACTGTTTTTT

D: .
V: TRBV30
J: TRBJ1-2
length: 11
size: .
CDR3: CAWSVAGPRTF
DNA: TGTGCCTGGAGTGTAGCAGGCCCTAGAACCTTC